This T cell receptor (beta chain) came from a study of cytomegalovirus exposure and HLA in healthy donors. Overall study findings and caveats: CMV serostatus was the only immune exposure information that was available. Later examination showed HLA-associated TCR beta chains had greater clonal expansion than equally common others.

13 Jbeta primers and 60 Vbeta primers were used for the PCR. Per the authors' pipeline: In a later analysis, the count reached some 83 million unique TCR beta chains, with 8.5 million to 14 million shared. Some clones are missing from TCRdb's copy, which holds only in-frame ones; the method was immunoSEQ multiplex PCR. V, J and clone size derive from that table, while D and trimming were established from the DNA sequence. The sample consists of some 130,000 clones, approximately 60% of them appearing once. A word on this clone: The antigen remains undetermined.

J was trimmed by 5 bases and V by 8 bases; bases with no gene match: 7. Germline V gene data show CDR1 as LNHDA and CDR2 as SQIVND (reference sequence). This CDR3 region has 14 residues. This sequence originates from a human donor in good health. V and J are TRBV19 and TRBJ2-2, with 8 bases that match TRBD1. Sample: PBMCs. CDR3 in DNA: TGTGCCAGTGCACAGGGGGTTCTGACCGGGGAGCTGTTTTTT. This codes for CASAQGVLTGELFF.